The 21 T cell receptor beta chains below come from one sample, sequenced in a study of T-cell memory formation after mild COVID-19. A single record per CDR3 protein comes from TCRdb applying MiXCR to the 5' RACE reads. The data show 100,000 to 120,000 distinct CDR3 sequences, about a fifth seen once. The source material was PBMCs or a T cell subset sorted from them (not recorded which). The receptor source for this set is a man between 18 and 29 years old who had mild COVID-19 (a few samples of this study predate the infection). Cell type and time point are not known.

V and J are TRBV6-5 and TRBJ1-1, with D unresolved. V lost 3 bases, J lost 1 base, and 9 bases lay in between. CDR3 length: 14 residues. Germline CDR1 reads MNHEY; CDR2 reads SVGAGI. The CDR3 coding sequence is TGTGCCAGCAGTTATGACTGGACGAACACTGAAGCTTTCTTT. Translated, it gives CASSYDWTNTEAFF.

This clonotype showed up just a few times. The rearrangement links TRBV7-9 to TRBJ2-1; 8 bases map to TRBD2. CDR3 size: 13 residues. Germline V lookup: CDR1 SEHNR, CDR2 FQNEAQ (reference sequence). With 5 bases clipped from V and 8 bases from J, the junction kept 5 bases outside the gene matches. The CDR3 loop reads CASSRSGEDEQFF. CDR3 nucleotide sequence: TGTGCCAGCAGCCGTAGCGGGGAAGATGAGCAGTTCTTC. Filled out from reference TRBV7-9 and TRBJ2-1, the complete variable domain reads DTGVSQNPRHKITKRGQNVTFRCDPISEHNRLYWYRQTLGQGPEFLTYFQNEAQLEKSRLLSDRFSAERPKGSFSTLEIQRTEQGDSAMYLCASSRSGEDEQFFGPGTRLTVL.

This clonotype has just a few counts. The CDR3 sequence is CATGGGEQFF. The DNA for the CDR3 is TGTGCCACCGGGGGAGGTGAGCAGTTCTTC. This sequence joins TRBV6-6 and TRBJ2-1; a possible D gene is TRBD2 (6 bases). The germline V gene encodes CDR1 MNHNY and CDR2 SVGAGI (reference sequence). V lost 10 bases and J lost 9, with 10 bases in between. This CDR3 comprises 10 residues.

This sequence joins TRBV27 and TRBJ2-1; D not resolved. The germline V gene has CDR1 MNHEY and CDR2 SMNVEV (reference sequence). V was cut by 2 bases and J by 9 bases, with 17 bases left in between. This CDR3 is 15 amino acids long. The chain's CDR3 is CASSLLTVSASEQFF. CDR3 sequence (DNA): TGTGCCAGCAGTTTACTTACTGTGAGCGCCAGTGAGCAGTTCTTC.

This chain connects TRBV20-1 to TRBJ2-7; 9 nucleotides agree with TRBD1. J lost 4 bases, V lost 3 bases, and 10 bases had no gene match. CDR1 and CDR2 (germline): DFQATT, SNEGSKA (reference sequence). The CDR3 extends over 15 amino acids. The DNA for the CDR3 is TGCAGTGCTAGTCCGACAGGGGGGAAATTTTACGAGCAGTACTTC. It encodes CSASPTGGKFYEQYF.

The chain has TRBV11-2 and TRBJ1-1; D is uncertain. V was shortened by 5 bases and J by 3 bases, with 10 bases between the two germline ends. Germline CDR1 and CDR2: SGHAT and FQNNGV. This CDR3 comprises 13 residues. This CDR3 is CASSLPRDTEAFF. In DNA form, the CDR3 reads TGTGCCAGCAGCCTCCCGCGGGACACTGAAGCTTTCTTT.

J is TRBJ2-5 and V is TRBV12-3 or TRBV12-4; 8 bases align to TRBD2. This CDR3 is 14 amino acids long. Trimming took 7 bases from V and 10 from J; bases not matched to a gene: 14. DNA of the CDR3: TGTGCCAGCATATCCGGGGGGGCCTCTGCGAACCAGTACTTC. Protein sequence: CASISGGASANQYF.

The chain uses TRBV12-3 or TRBV12-4 and TRBJ2-7; D call uncertain. The ends were cut back, 7 bases at V and 2 bases at J, with 15 bases in the middle. CDR3 length: 14 amino acids. This CDR3 is CASTHGDPAYEQYF. The DNA of the CDR3 is TGTGCCAGCACTCATGGAGACCCAGCCTACGAGCAGTACTTC.

The chain recombines TRBV3-1 with TRBJ2-1, with D possibly being TRBD1 or TRBD2 (5 bases each). The V gene's germline CDR1 is LGHDT and CDR2 YNNKEL (reference sequence). This CDR3 contains 16 residues. V was shortened by 3 bases and J by 2 bases, with 14 bases between the two germline ends. CDR3 DNA sequence: TGTGCCAGCAGCCAGTCTATGGGGGACGCCTACAATGAGCAGTTCTTC. It encodes CASSQSMGDAYNEQFF.

This sequence joins TRBV5-1 and TRBJ1-2; D remains unclear. Trimming took off 0 bases at V and 3 bases at J, with 9 bases between the two ends. The germline CDR1 and CDR2 sequences are SGHRS and YFSETQ. CDR3 size: 14 residues. CDR3 amino acids: CASSLGAKDYGYTF. The CDR3 bases are TGCGCCAGCAGCTTGGGGGCCAAAGACTATGGCTACACCTTC.

This clonotype was detected a few times. V and J are TRBV20-1 and TRBJ2-5, with D perhaps TRBD1 or TRBD2 (5 bases each). Germline-derived CDR1 and CDR2 are DFQATT and SNEGSKA (reference sequence). The germline V and J ends were trimmed by 1 base and 0 bases, with 9 bases remaining between them. This CDR3 is 14 amino acids long. The CDR3 region is CSARGGPNQETQYF. CDR3 DNA: TGCAGTGCTAGAGGGGGACCGAACCAAGAGACCCAGTACTTC.

The chain couples TRBV5-1 to TRBJ2-1; perhaps TRBD1 as D (7 bases). V lost 3 bases, J lost 6 bases, and 13 bases lay in between. The germline V gene has CDR1 SGHRS and CDR2 YFSETQ. The CDR3 loop spans 14 amino acids. The DNA for the CDR3 is TGCGCCAGCAGCTCCCCGGAGGGGGCCAATGAGCAGTTCTTC. Translating gives CASSSPEGANEQFF.

This chain joins TRBV6-6 and TRBJ2-6, with D perhaps TRBD1 (7 bases). V lost 2 bases and J lost 4, with 18 bases in between. The CDR3 runs to 18 residues. CDR1 MNHNY and CDR2 SVGAGI come from the germline V gene (reference sequence). CDR3 sequence reads: CASSYLGGEGAGANVLTF. The CDR3, as DNA: TGTGCCAGCAGTTACCTGGGGGGCGAGGGGGCCGGGGCCAACGTCCTGACTTTC.

This chain connects TRBV5-1 to TRBJ1-3; D ambiguous. From germline, CDR1 is SGHRS and CDR2 YFSETQ. V lost 5 bases to trimming and J lost 1 base, with 10 bases between them. This CDR3 has 14 residues. CDR3 residues: CASSGDKSGNTIYF. CDR3 nucleotides: TGCGCCAGCAGTGGAGACAAATCTGGAAACACCATATATTTT.

This clonotype turned up a few times. The gene calls are TRBV6-5 and TRBJ1-4; tentatively, D is TRBD1 (5 bases). The V end was cut by 0 bases, the J end by 6 bases, with 8 bases between. The CDR3 extends over 14 amino acids. CDR1 and CDR2 (germline): MNHEY, SVGAGI. The CDR3 protein is CASSYSQGDEKLFF. Written as DNA, the CDR3 is TGTGCCAGCAGTTACTCGCAGGGAGATGAAAAACTGTTTTTT.

The V gene is TRBV14, the J gene TRBJ2-2; D assignment may be TRBD1 or TRBD2 (5 bases each). Trimming took off 3 bases at V and 2 bases at J, with 22 bases between the two ends. The CDR3 sequence is 19 residues long. CDR1 is SGHDN, CDR2 FVKESK, per germline. The CDR3 sequence is CASSHSALGVIFNTGELFF. The CDR3 DNA reads as TGTGCCAGCAGCCACTCCGCGTTGGGGGTGATATTTAACACCGGGGAGCTGTTTTTT.

This chain connects TRBV6-2 or TRBV6-3 to TRBJ2-3; weak D call: TRBD1 (5 bases). This CDR3 region has 14 residues. V lost 8 bases and J lost 3, with 15 bases in between. CDR1 is MNHEY, CDR2 SVGEGT, per germline. CDR3 amino acids: CASRPQGWTDTQYF. The CDR3 DNA reads TGTGCCAGCCGGCCTCAGGGTTGGACAGATACGCAGTATTTT.

In this sample, this clonotype turned up a few times. V usage is TRBV11-2 and J usage is TRBJ2-6; no clear D gene. Trimming stripped 5 bases from V and 2 bases from J, with 10 bases between. This CDR3 region has 15 residues. From germline, CDR1 is SGHAT and CDR2 FQNNGV. CDR3 DNA sequence: TGTGCCAGCAGCCCTACATGGACTGGGGCCAACGTCCTGACTTTC. It specifies CASSPTWTGANVLTF. Using reference TRBV11-2 and TRBJ2-6 for the parts outside the CDR3, the full variable domain is EAGVAQSPRYKIIEKRQSVAFWCNPISGHATLYWYQQILGQGPKLLIQFQNNGVVDDSQLPKDRFSAERLKGVDSTLKIQPAKLEDSAVYLCASSPTWTGANVLTFGAGSRLTVL.

In regard to this clonotype: At one end, the junction sequence differs from germline, possibly due to a read error. The chain has TRBV9 and TRBJ1-1, with D maybe TRBD1 (6 bases). CDR3 length: 12 amino acids. Per germline, CDR1 SGDLS and CDR2 YYNGEE. CDR3 sequence: CASSVGDTEAFF. The CDR3 DNA reads as TGTGCCAGCAGCGTAGGGGACACAGAAGCTTTCTTT.

This clonotype appeared a few times. The rearrangement joins TRBV7-9 to TRBJ2-5; 7 bases fit TRBD1. This CDR3 region has 14 residues. Germline loops: CDR1 SEHNR, CDR2 FQNEAQ (reference sequence). Trimming took 5 bases from V and 1 from J; bases not matched to a gene: 4. CDR3 DNA sequence: TGTGCCAGCAGCCTGCGACAGGGCCAAGAGACCCAGTACTTC. It codes for CASSLRQGQETQYF.

The V call is TRBV7-9, the J call TRBJ2-2, with 13 positions matching TRBD2. CDR3 length equals 17 residues. Germline V gene lookup returns CDR1 SEHNR and CDR2 FQNEAQ (reference sequence). V shed 5 bases, J shed 4 bases, and the junction held 7 bases outside the gene matches. The CDR3 nucleotides read TGTGCCAGCAGCCACGGACTAGCGGGGGTCCCCACCGGGGAGCTGTTTTTT. Encoded protein: CASSHGLAGVPTGELFF.